These 8 T cell receptor beta chains were all obtained from the same sample, sequenced in a study of cytomegalovirus exposure and HLA in healthy donors (dated by TCRdb to between 2016 and 2019). Library method: the immunoSEQ multiplex PCR assay. For the multiplex PCR, a mixture combining 60 forward primers for TCR Vbeta segments and 13 reverse primers for TCR Jbeta segments was used. This immuneACCESS table, as held by TCRdb, lists in-frame sequences with V and J called but not all clones. Of the missing ones, under half trace to an unresolved V gene in checked studies; the others have no known cause. For this sample the table gives about 120,000 clones, of which about 68% were detected only once. The ten largest clones add up to around 4.2% of the sample. Sequencing was done on a sample of PBMCs. The receptors shown here come from a woman between 40 and 55 years old in good health and CMV-seropositive.

The chain uses TRBV6-6 and TRBJ1-4; 9 bases are a match to TRBD1. Germline values: CDR1 MNHNY, CDR2 SVGAGI (reference sequence). The ends lost 5 bases at V and 8 bases at J; junction bases unmatched: 6. CDR3 size: 14 residues. The DNA of the CDR3 is TGTGCCAGCAGTCCGACAGGGGGTCGCGAAAAACTGTTTTTT. Translation: CASSPTGGREKLFF.

V and J are TRBV19 and TRBJ1-4; possible D gene TRBD1, 6 bases. The CDR3 sequence is 13 residues long. The germline V and J ends were trimmed by 6 bases and 5 bases, with 10 bases remaining between them. Germline values: CDR1 LNHDA, CDR2 SQIVND (reference sequence). CDR3 in amino acids: CASRQGGNEKLFF. For the CDR3, the DNA is TGTGCCAGTAGACAGGGTGGAAATGAAAAACTGTTTTTT.

The V gene is TRBV27, the J gene TRBJ1-2; the match to TRBD1 covers 7 bases. V trimming: 4 bases; J trimming: 4 bases; junction bases outside the gene matches: 12. The V gene's germline CDR1 is MNHEY and CDR2 SMNVEV (reference sequence). The CDR3 extends over 16 amino acids. The CDR3 sequence is CASSSEGDRLTYGYTF. The CDR3 DNA is TGTGCCAGCAGTTCCGAGGGGGACAGACTAACCTATGGCTACACCTTC.

A single count supports this clone. The gene calls are TRBV21-1 and TRBJ2-7; the DNA was not used to check the table's D call, TRBD1. TRBV21-1 is a recognized pseudogene. The CDR3 extends over 15 amino acids. The CDR3 spells CASSTTFTGVREQYF. CDR3 nucleotides: TGTGCCAGCAGCACGACTTTTACAGGGGTGCGGGAGCAGTACTTC.

The V and J genes are TRBV7-6 and TRBJ1-3; D perhaps matches TRBD1 (6 bases). Deletions cut 3 bases from V and 9 bases from J, with 12 bases between. Germline V gives CDR1 SGHVS, CDR2 FNYEAQ. The CDR3 extends over 13 amino acids. CDR3 protein: CASSLTGPATIYF. For the CDR3, the DNA is TGTGCCAGCAGCTTGACAGGTCCAGCCACCATATATTTT. Full variable domain (remainder filled in from reference TRBV7-6 and TRBJ1-3): GAGVSQSPRYKVTKRGQDVALRCDPISGHVSLYWYRQALGQGPEFLTYFNYEAQQDKSGLPNDRFSAERPEGSISTLTIQRTEQRDSAMYRCASSLTGPATIYFGEGSWLTVV.

The chain couples TRBV11-2 to TRBJ1-5; TRBD1 matches 9 bases. The CDR3 runs to 16 residues. V lost 5 bases and J lost 9; bases outside the gene matches: 14. Germline V gene data show CDR1 as SGHAT and CDR2 as FQNNGV. CDR3 DNA: TGTGCCAGCAGCCGTCCTCGGACAGGGGACGAGGGGCCCCAGCATTTT. Amino acid sequence: CASSRPRTGDEGPQHF.

The chain joins TRBV23-1 to TRBJ2-7; 8 bases match TRBD1. TRBV23-1 is an ORF, and what it does is uncertain. This CDR3 is built from 14 residues. Unmatched junction bases numbered 6, after V lost 3 bases and J lost 5 bases. The CDR3, as DNA: TGCGCCAGCAGTCACCGACAGGGGCGGAACGAGCAGTACTTC. Amino acids: CASSHRQGRNEQYF.

CDR3 in amino acids: CASGGYQETQYF. The CDR3, as DNA: TGTGCCAGCGGGGGGTACCAAGAGACCCAGTACTTC. The gene calls are TRBV7-2 and TRBJ2-5, with a possible D match to TRBD2 (6 bases). V was shortened by 8 bases and J by 0 bases, with 7 bases between the two germline ends. The CDR3 totals 12 residues. In germline, CDR1 is SGHTA, CDR2 FQGNSA.